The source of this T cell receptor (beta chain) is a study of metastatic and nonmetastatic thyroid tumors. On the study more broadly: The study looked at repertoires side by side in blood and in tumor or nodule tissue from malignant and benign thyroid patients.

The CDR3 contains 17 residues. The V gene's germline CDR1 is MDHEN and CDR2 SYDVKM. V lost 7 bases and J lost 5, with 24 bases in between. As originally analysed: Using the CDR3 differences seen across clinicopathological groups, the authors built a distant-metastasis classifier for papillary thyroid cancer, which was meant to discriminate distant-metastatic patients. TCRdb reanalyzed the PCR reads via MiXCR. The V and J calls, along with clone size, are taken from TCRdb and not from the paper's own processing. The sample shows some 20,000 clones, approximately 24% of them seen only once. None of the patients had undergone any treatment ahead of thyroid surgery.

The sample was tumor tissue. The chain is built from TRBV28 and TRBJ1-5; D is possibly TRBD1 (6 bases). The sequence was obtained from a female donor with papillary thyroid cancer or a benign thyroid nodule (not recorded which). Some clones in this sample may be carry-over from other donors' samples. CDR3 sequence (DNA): TGTGCCAGCAAACCATTGACAGGCCATTTGAGCGATCAGCCCCAGCATTTT. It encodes CASKPLTGHLSDQPQHF.